This is a list of T cell receptor beta chains from one sample in a study of shared clonotypes between healthy human individuals. Method: immunoSEQ multiplex PCR; TCRdb's copy keeps in-frame clones and lacks some. This sample has more than 900,000 clones, with roughly 74% found just once. The sample comprised memory CD4+ T cells from PBMCs. All receptors come from a man aged 18 to 29 in good health. Some clones in this sample may be carry-over from other donors' samples. The CDR3 runs from the conserved cysteine through the conserved F or W. A D gene is named only where the DNA matches it firmly. The size field is filled for only some rows; it gives once, few, many or a size class.

TRBV30,NA,few,TRBJ2-2,TGTGCCTGGAGGAGGGAGGCCGGGGAGCTGTTTTTT,CAWRREAGELFF
TRBV5-1,NA,NA,TRBJ2-3,TGCGCCAGCAGATCGAGCGATGGCACAGATACGCAGTATTTT,CASRSSDGTDTQYF
TRBV5-5,NA,few,TRBJ1-5,TGTGCCAGCAGCTCTGTAACGAATCAGCCCCAGCATTTT,CASSSVTNQPQHF
TRBV21-1,NA,NA,TRBJ2-7,TGTGCCAGCAGCAAGCTAGCGAGGGCGTACTTC,CASSKLARAYF
TRBV7-7,NA,few,TRBJ2-2,TGTGCCAGCAGCTTAGACGTATTGGAGCGGTACAGGGACACCGGGGAGCTGTTTTTT,CASSLDVLERYRDTGELFF
TRBV2,TRBD1,NA,TRBJ2-3,TGTGCCAGCTCGAAAAACAGGGGTGGCGATACGCAGTATTTT,CASSKNRGGDTQYF
TRBV6-1,NA,NA,TRBJ2-7,TGTGCCAGCAGGGTCGCCGGGGCGGGCTACGAGCAGTACTTC,CASRVAGAGYEQYF
TRBV19,TRBD1,NA,TRBJ2-2,TGTGCCAGTAGCCGAGGCTGGGACAGGGGTAACACCGGGGAGCTGTTTTTT,CASSRGWDRGNTGELFF
TRBV23-1,NA,NA,TRBJ1-1,TGCGCCAGCAGCCCCCACACTGAAGCTTTCTTT,CASSPHTEAFF
TRBV4-1,TRBD1,NA,TRBJ2-7,TGCGCCAGCAGCCAGACAGGGTCTTCAGTCGAGCAGTACTTC,CASSQTGSSVEQYF
TRBV2,TRBD1,NA,TRBJ2-7,TGTGCCAGCAGGAGAACGGGACAGGGGGCTGGGGAGCAGTACTTC,CASRRTGQGAGEQYF
TRBV2,NA,few,TRBJ1-4,TGTGCCAGCAGTGACGGGAGAACTAATGAAAAACTGTTTTTT,CASSDGRTNEKLFF
TRBV20-1,NA,NA,TRBJ1-2,TGCAGTGCTAGTTTGGAGTATGGCTACACCTTC,CSASLEYGYTF
TRBV28,TRBD1,NA,TRBJ2-1,TGTGCCACCGACACCCGCTTTCACAGGGGCGATGAGCAGTTCTTC,CATDTRFHRGDEQFF
TRBV2,NA,NA,TRBJ1-5,TGTGCCAGCAGTGAGTGGGTGAGCAATCAGCCCCAGCATTTT,CASSEWVSNQPQHF
TRBV30,NA,NA,TRBJ2-7,TGTGCCTGGGGGGACTTCTACGAGCAGTACTTC,CAWGDFYEQYF
TRBV5-1,TRBD1,NA,TRBJ1-4,TGCGCCAGCAGCACAACAGGGGGCCTGGAGGAAAAACTGTTTTTT,CASSTTGGLEEKLFF
TRBV5-6,NA,NA,TRBJ2-1,TGTGCCAGCAGCTTGGGTGGGGGACGAAACAATGAGCAGTTCTTC,CASSLGGGRNNEQFF
TRBV2,TRBD2,NA,TRBJ2-1,TGTGCCAGCGGAGGGGATCTAGCGGGCCATTACAATGAGCAGTTCTTC,CASGGDLAGHYNEQFF
TRBV11-2,NA,NA,TRBJ1-1,TGTGCCAGCAGCTTAGATCGGGGCAGGCGCACTGAAGCTTTCTTT,CASSLDRGRRTEAFF
TRBV19,TRBD1,NA,TRBJ2-5,TGTGCCAGTAGTGACCCGACAGGGAAGGGGGAGACCCAGTACTTC,CASSDPTGKGETQYF
TRBV30,NA,NA,TRBJ1-5,TGTGCCTGGAGTGCGGACGGGGGACAGCCCCAGCATTTT,CAWSADGGQPQHF
TRBV14,NA,few,TRBJ2-5,TGTGCCAGCAGCCAAGATCTGTGGGAGACCCAGTACTTC,CASSQDLWETQYF
TRBV14,TRBD1,NA,TRBJ1-1,TGTGCCAGCAGCCGTAGACAGGGAGGCATCCACACTGAAGCTTTCTTT,CASSRRQGGIHTEAFF
TRBV4-3,TRBD2,NA,TRBJ2-1,TGCGCCAGCAGCCCAAGGACTAGCGGCTCATACAATGAGCAGTTCTTC,CASSPRTSGSYNEQFF
TRBV11-2,TRBD2,few,TRBJ2-7,TGTGCCAGCAGCATAGAACTAGCGGGGAGTGGGAGGGACGAGCAGTACTTC,CASSIELAGSGRDEQYF
TRBV25-1,TRBD1,NA,TRBJ1-5,TGTGCCAGCAGCAAGGGGGCCGGCAATCAGCCCCAGCATTTT,CASSKGAGNQPQHF
TRBV6-5,NA,NA,TRBJ1-2,TGTGCCAGCAGCTCCCGCACATATGGCTACACCTTC,CASSSRTYGYTF
TRBV7-8,NA,NA,TRBJ1-1,TGTGCCAGCAGCCCCCCCAGGGCGGGAGGCACTGAAGCTTTCTTT,CASSPPRAGGTEAFF
TRBV20-1,NA,NA,TRBJ1-1,TGCAGTGCGACCTCAGGGCCTAGGGCTTTCTTT,CSATSGPRAFF
TRBV5-4,NA,once,TRBJ2-7,TGTGCCAGCAGCCCGGGGCCCCAGTATGTCAGGGCCTACGAGCAGTACTTC,CASSPGPQYVRAYEQYF
TRBV18,NA,NA,TRBJ2-1,TGTGCCAGCTCACCACCGAGGCAGGGCAGGAATGAGCAGTTCTTC,CASSPPRQGRNEQFF
TRBV7-2,NA,NA,TRBJ2-1,TGTGCCAGCAGCTTAGCGAGCAGGGTCAATGAGCAGTTCTTC,CASSLASRVNEQFF
TRBV20-1,NA,NA,TRBJ2-7,TGCAGTGCTAGAGTCGGGGAGGACTCTCCCTTC,CSARVGEDSPF
TRBV4-2,TRBD2,NA,TRBJ2-7,TGTGCCAGCAGCCAAGATCTGATAGGGCTAGCGGGAGGCGTAAGCTTC,CASSQDLIGLAGGVSF
TRBV5-1,NA,NA,TRBJ2-2,TGCGCCAGCAGGGTCGACCCCAACACCGGGGAGCTGTTTTTT,CASRVDPNTGELFF
TRBV5-1,NA,NA,TRBJ2-7,TGCGCCAGCAGCTTGGGCCAGGGCTCGAGGAACGAGCAGTACTTC,CASSLGQGSRNEQYF
TRBV7-2,NA,NA,TRBJ2-3,TGTGCCAGCAGCCGCGGAGGAGGTACAGATACGCAGTATTTT,CASSRGGGTDTQYF
TRBV6-5,NA,NA,TRBJ2-1,TGTGCCAGCTCGACCCCCGGGGCGGGCCACAATGAGCAGTTCTTC,CASSTPGAGHNEQFF
TRBV7-3,TRBD2,once,TRBJ2-1,TGTGCCAGCAGCTTACAGCTAGCGGGGGTACCAAATGAGCAGTTCTTC,CASSLQLAGVPNEQFF
TRBV7-9,NA,few,TRBJ1-5,TGTGCCAGCAGCTTAGAGAACCATCAGCCCCAGCATTTT,CASSLENHQPQHF
TRBV28,NA,many,TRBJ2-1,TGTGCCAGCAGTTATCGGGACTACAATGAGCAGTTCTTC,CASSYRDYNEQFF
TRBV5-1,NA,NA,TRBJ1-3,TGCGCCAGCAGCTCTGACACCGACTCTGGAAACACCATATATTTT,CASSSDTDSGNTIYF
TRBV28,TRBD1,NA,TRBJ1-2,TGTGCCAGCAGTTTGGGGACAGGGCCGAAGGTCGGAGGCTACACCTTC,CASSLGTGPKVGGYTF
TRBV19,NA,NA,TRBJ1-4,TGTGCCAGTAGTTCCAGGGATGAAAAACTGTTTTTT,CASSSRDEKLFF
TRBV9,NA,NA,TRBJ1-2,TGTGCCAGCAGCGCGACCCCGGGGGGGGTTTATGGCTACACCTTC,CASSATPGGVYGYTF
TRBV2,NA,NA,TRBJ2-1,TGTGCCAGCGCGTCAGGCCGGGCAGCTTACAATGAGCAGTTCTTC,CASASGRAAYNEQFF
TRBV11-2,NA,NA,TRBJ2-1,TGTGCCAGCAGCTCCGGCCCTCTTAGGGAGCAGTTCTTC,CASSSGPLREQFF
TRBV5-6,TRBD1,NA,TRBJ1-2,TGTGCCAGCAGCCCAGGGGGCAGGGGGACAGTTGGCTACACCTTC,CASSPGGRGTVGYTF
TRBV2,NA,NA,TRBJ2-2,TGTGCCAGCAAGATCCATGTGGGGGAGCTGTTTTTT,CASKIHVGELFF
TRBV5-1,NA,NA,TRBJ2-7,TGCGCCAGCAGCCCCAGCAGCTCCTACGAGCAGTACTTC,CASSPSSSYEQYF
TRBV29-1,NA,once,TRBJ1-1,TGCAGCGTTGCCCTGAGCACTGAAGCTTTCTTT,CSVALSTEAFF
TRBV4-3,NA,NA,TRBJ2-7,TGCGCCAGCAGCCAAGAGATTATGCAGGGGGGCTCCTACGAGCAGTACTTC,CASSQEIMQGGSYEQYF
TRBV6-5,NA,once,TRBJ2-7,TGTGCCAGCAGCGACAGGAGCACCTACGAGCAGTACTTC,CASSDRSTYEQYF